This is a list of T cell receptor beta chains from one sample in a study of T cells after yellow fever vaccination. TCRdb used MiXCR to reprocess the 5' RACE reads, holding one entry per CDR3 protein. The sample holds over 300,000 distinct CDR3 sequences, roughly 4% seen once. The material was PBMCs, obtained 5 days after the yellow fever booster vaccination. The receptor source for this set is a man aged 18 to 29 who received the YFV17D yellow fever vaccine. Both conserved end residues are part of each CDR3. Each record gives: clone size, J gene, V gene, D gene, CDR3 DNA, CDR3 protein. A D gene is named only where the DNA matches it firmly. The size field is filled for only some rows; it gives once, few, many or a size class.

many TRBJ1-2 TRBV5-1 NA TGCGCCAGCAGCCCCGGAGGTCTCTATGGCTACACCTTC CASSPGGLYGYTF
NA TRBJ1-1 TRBV18 NA TGTGCCAGCTCAACCCTCGGGGGTTTGAGGAACACTGAAGCTTTCTTT CASSTLGGLRNTEAFF
few TRBJ1-5 TRBV2 NA TGTGCCAGCAGTTTCTCGGACAGCAATCAGCCCCAGCATTTT CASSFSDSNQPQHF
NA TRBJ1-6 TRBV20-1 NA TGCACCCCCCTACGGGGGACGTTTTCCTATAATTCACCCCTCCACTTT CTPLRGTFSYNSPLHF
NA TRBJ2-1 TRBV5-1 NA TGCGCCAGCAGCTTGGAGGGGTCGGGGGGCTACGATGAGCAGTTCTTC CASSLEGSGGYDEQFF
many TRBJ1-5 TRBV12-3/TRBV12-4 TRBD1 TGTGCCAGCAGTCCGGGACAGACGCTAGGAAGGCAGCCCCAGCATTTT CASSPGQTLGRQPQHF
NA TRBJ1-1 TRBV5-1 NA TGCGCCAGCAGCCCCGGACAGCTCACTGAAGCTTTCTTT CASSPGQLTEAFF
few TRBJ1-2 TRBV29-1 NA TGCAGCGTTGACTTGGACGGGAACTATGGCTACACCTTC CSVDLDGNYGYTF
NA TRBJ1-2 TRBV6-2/TRBV6-3 NA TGTGCCAGCAGTTCCCTGGACAGATACCTCTATGGCTACACCTTC CASSSLDRYLYGYTF
NA TRBJ2-2 TRBV15 NA TGTGCCACCAGCAGAGGAAACACCGGGGAGCTGTTTTTT CATSRGNTGELFF
NA TRBJ2-5 TRBV7-8 TRBD2 TGTGCCAGCAGCTTGCCGACTAGCGGGGGAGAAGAGACCCAGTACTTC CASSLPTSGGEETQYF
many TRBJ2-1 TRBV10-3 TRBD1 TGTGCCATCATGAATTCCGGGACAGGGCCTTACAATGAGCAGTTCTTC CAIMNSGTGPYNEQFF
NA TRBJ2-5 TRBV28 NA TGTGCCAGCTCGAGGAGGCGGGGCGTCCAAGAGACCCAGTACTTC CASSRRRGVQETQYF
many TRBJ2-4 TRBV15 NA TGTGCCACCAGCAGAGAGCTAGGGAGCAAAAACATTCAGTACTTC CATSRELGSKNIQYF
NA TRBJ2-1 TRBV9 TRBD2 TGTGCCAGCAGCGAGGGGACTAACTACAATGAGCAGTTCTTC CASSEGTNYNEQFF
few TRBJ1-2 TRBV4-2 NA TGTGCCAGCAGCCAAGGTCGGCAGCCTCTGTATGGCTACACCTTC CASSQGRQPLYGYTF
many TRBJ2-1 TRBV4-2 NA TGTGCCAGCAGCCAAGTGGCCGCGGGGGCTGAGCAGTTCTTC CASSQVAAGAEQFF
NA TRBJ1-4 TRBV4-2 NA TGTGCCAGCAGCCAAGATAACGGGGGGGAAAAACTGTTTTTT CASSQDNGGEKLFF
few TRBJ1-5 TRBV12-3/TRBV12-4 NA TGTGCCAGCAGTTTCCGGGACAATTATAGCAATCAGCCCCAGCATTTT CASSFRDNYSNQPQHF
NA TRBJ2-2 TRBV11-2 NA TGTGCCAGCAGGCCCCCCGGGCCCGGGGAGCTGTTTTTT CASRPPGPGELFF
few TRBJ2-3 TRBV23-1 TRBD2 TGCGCCAGCAGTCAATCAGGGGAGGGCGAAGATACGCAGTATTTT CASSQSGEGEDTQYF
few TRBJ1-6 TRBV12-3/TRBV12-4 NA TGTGCCAGCAGTCAACACCCAAATACACCCCTCCACTTT CASSQHPNTPLHF
many TRBJ2-2 TRBV20-1 TRBD2 TGCAGTGCTAGAGAGCGGGGGGCGAACACCGGGGAGCTGTTTTTT CSARERGANTGELFF
many TRBJ2-7 TRBV4-3 TRBD1 TGCGCCAGCAGCCAACACAGGGGCTCCTACGAGCAGTACTTC CASSQHRGSYEQYF
NA TRBJ1-1 TRBV9 NA TGTGCCAGCAGCGCCCCCCATACCAACACTGAAGCTTTCTTT CASSAPHTNTEAFF
few TRBJ1-3 TRBV29-1 NA TGCAGCGTTGAGGGGGCCTCTACTGGAAACACCATATATTTT CSVEGASTGNTIYF
few TRBJ2-3 TRBV5-1 TRBD2 TGCGCCAGCAGCTCACGACTAGCTCCCGCAGATACGCAGTATTTT CASSSRLAPADTQYF
NA TRBJ2-3 TRBV12-3/TRBV12-4 TRBD2 TGTGCCAGCAGTCTCGTACTAGCGGGGCTTAGCACAGATACGCAGTATTTT CASSLVLAGLSTDTQYF
many TRBJ2-1 TRBV7-2 TRBD1 TGTGCCAGCAGCGCCCGGACAGGGGGCCGGGAGGTGTTCTTC CASSARTGGREVFF
NA TRBJ1-2 TRBV12-3/TRBV12-4 NA TGTGCCAGCAAGCGTACCGGGGGCGTGGATGGCTATGGCTACACCTTC CASKRTGGVDGYGYTF
NA TRBJ2-5 TRBV7-2 TRBD1 TGTGCCAGCAGGTTAAGGGGGCGCGGGGAGACCCAGTACTTC CASRLRGRGETQYF
NA TRBJ2-5 TRBV12-5 TRBD1 TGTGCTAGTGGTATCGGGACAGGAGAGACCCAGTACTTC CASGIGTGETQYF
few TRBJ2-7 TRBV7-9 NA TGTGCCAGCAGCCCACGGCCCGTCGAGCAGTACTTC CASSPRPVEQYF
few TRBJ2-3 TRBV4-3 TRBD2 TGCGCCAGCAGCCAAGACAGAACAGCGGGATACACAGATACGCAGTATTTT CASSQDRTAGYTDTQYF
many TRBJ1-1 TRBV14 NA TGTGCCAGCAGCCAAGACTTGTACAGCCCAGAAGCTTTCTTT CASSQDLYSPEAFF
NA TRBJ2-1 TRBV5-6 NA TGTGCCAGCAGCTCCTACGGGGGACCTAGAGAGCAGTTCTTC CASSSYGGPREQFF
many TRBJ2-1 TRBV6-4 NA TGTGCCAGCAGTGTTAGGGGGGGCACCTACAATGAGCAGTTCTTC CASSVRGGTYNEQFF
many TRBJ1-6 TRBV7-2 NA TGTGCCAGCAGCTCGGGCCTTCAGGGCTCACCCCTCCACTTT CASSSGLQGSPLHF
few TRBJ1-1 TRBV12-3/TRBV12-4 NA TGTGCCAGCAGTATACAGACAGGCACAAACACTGAAGCTTTCTTT CASSIQTGTNTEAFF
NA TRBJ1-2 TRBV6-5 NA TGTGCCAGCAGTTCGGGACTGATTTATGGCTACACCTTC CASSSGLIYGYTF
many TRBJ1-1 TRBV12-3/TRBV12-4 NA TGTGCCAGCAGTTTAGGACCGAACACTGAAGCTTTCTTT CASSLGPNTEAFF
NA TRBJ1-2 TRBV19 NA TGTGCCAGTAGAAATATTCTGGGGAGGACCCGGATTCATGGCTACACCTTC CASRNILGRTRIHGYTF
many TRBJ1-1 TRBV4-3 NA TGCGCCAGCAGCCAAGATCTAGGAGGGGACGGGGAGGCTTTCTTT CASSQDLGGDGEAFF
few TRBJ2-1 TRBV24-1 NA TGTGCCACCAGTGATTTTAACAATGAGCAGTTCTTC CATSDFNNEQFF
few TRBJ2-1 TRBV20-1 NA TGCAGTGCCGGGGGGCACAAATACAATGAGCAGTTCTTC CSAGGHKYNEQFF
NA TRBJ1-6 TRBV5-1 TRBD1 TGCGCCAGCAGCTCGGGACAGGGCGGCAGTTCACCCCTCCACTTT CASSSGQGGSSPLHF
NA TRBJ1-3 TRBV6-6 NA TGTGCCAGCACCCTAGGGACTCGGGGCTCTGGAAACACCATATATTTT CASTLGTRGSGNTIYF
many TRBJ2-7 TRBV20-1 TRBD1 TGCAGTGCTAACACGAACATCCACGGGGACAGGGGTGTTTACGAGCAGTACTTC CSANTNIHGDRGVYEQYF
few TRBJ1-1 TRBV28 NA TGTGCCAGCCTTCGGGGGGGCACTGAAGCTTTCTTT CASLRGGTEAFF
many TRBJ2-1 TRBV18 NA TGTGCCAGCTCACCACCTTCCGGGGGCAATGAGCAGTTCTTC CASSPPSGGNEQFF
few TRBJ1-4 TRBV28 NA TGTGCCAGCAGTGGGGGCCGCCGGGAAAAACTGTTTTTT CASSGGRREKLFF
few TRBJ1-6 TRBV6-5 NA TGTGCCAGCAGTTTCCTCCCGGGAAGGTATTCACCCCTCCACTTT CASSFLPGRYSPLHF
many TRBJ2-7 TRBV2 NA TGTGCCAGTTCTAGTAGGGGTGTAACCTACGAGCAGTACTTC CASSSRGVTYEQYF
few TRBJ2-3 TRBV5-6 NA TGTGCCAGCAGCGCGGGGCTGGGGCGACTCGGTTATCAAGATACGCAGTATTTT CASSAGLGRLGYQDTQYF